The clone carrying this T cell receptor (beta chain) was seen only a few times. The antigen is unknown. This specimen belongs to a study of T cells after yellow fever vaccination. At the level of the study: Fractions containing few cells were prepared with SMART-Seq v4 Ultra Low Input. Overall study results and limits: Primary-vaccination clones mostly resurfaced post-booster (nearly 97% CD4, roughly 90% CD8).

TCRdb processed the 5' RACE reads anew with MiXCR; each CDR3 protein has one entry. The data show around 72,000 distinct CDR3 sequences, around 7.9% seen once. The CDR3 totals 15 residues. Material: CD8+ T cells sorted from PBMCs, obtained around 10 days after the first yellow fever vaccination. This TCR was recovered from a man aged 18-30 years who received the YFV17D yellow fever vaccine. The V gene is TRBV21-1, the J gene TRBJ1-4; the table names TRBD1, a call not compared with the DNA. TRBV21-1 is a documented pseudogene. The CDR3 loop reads CASSKSRGRNEKLFF. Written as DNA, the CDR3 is TGTGCCAGCAGCAAAAGCAGGGGCAGAAATGAAAAACTGTTTTTT.